The present TCR beta chain was sequenced within a study of chemoradiotherapy in HPV16-positive cancers. Study background: A couple of HPV16-positive patients' cells yielded candidate HPV-specific clones and common motifs.

Sequencing used immunoSEQ multiplex PCR; TCRdb keeps in-frame clones, though not all of them. This sample has around 30,000 clones, with about 90% found just once. Repertoires were sampled repeatedly during chemoradiotherapy. Trimming took off 5 bases at V and 0 bases at J, with 14 bases between the two ends. The V gene's germline CDR1 is SGHAT and CDR2 FQNNGV. This CDR3 contains 16 residues. Note on this clone: No antigen is known for it.

Study-level results: Non-HPV-specific T cells did not expand in tumors during treatment, whereas candidate HPV-specific clones and E7-related motifs did. In HPV16-positive patients, HPV-responsive T-cell expansion tracked better recurrence-free survival.

The material was blood, obtained from a patient who underwent chemoradiotherapy. V is TRBV11-2 and J is TRBJ2-1; D ambiguous. This sequence originates from a human donor with HPV-associated anogenital cancer. CDR3 DNA sequence: TGTGCCAGCAGCCACGACTTCTCAAGCTCCTACAATGAGCAGTTCTTC. This encodes CASSHDFSSSYNEQFF.